This passage covers 18 T cell receptor beta chains from one sample sequenced in a study of blood T cell repertoires in COVID-19. Method: immunoSEQ multiplex PCR; TCRdb's copy keeps in-frame clones and lacks some. This table holds 120,000 to 150,000 clones, 81% found once. Input material: peripheral blood. Source of these receptors: a human donor with acute or convalescent COVID-19. The donor label of this sample is uncertain.

J is TRBJ1-5 and V is TRBV2; D is perhaps TRBD1 (5 bases). CDR1 is SNHLY, CDR2 FYNNEI, per germline. The CDR3 length is 17 residues. Trimming left V 1 base short and J 5 bases short, with 18 bases between. The CDR3 here is CASSEVGASNQDQPQHF. Here the CDR3 DNA reads TGTGCCAGCAGTGAAGTAGGGGCTTCCAACCAAGATCAGCCCCAGCATTTT. Using reference TRBV2 and TRBJ1-5 for the parts outside the CDR3, the full variable domain is EPEVTQTPSHQVTQMGQEVILRCVPISNHLYFYWYRQILGQKVEFLVSFYNNEISEKSEIFDDQFSVERPDGSNFTLKIRSTKLEDSAMYFCASSEVGASNQDQPQHFGDGTRLSIL.

The chain employs TRBV30 and TRBJ2-7; a weak D match, TRBD2 (6 bases). Per the germline V gene, CDR1 is GTSNPN and CDR2 is SVGIG (reference sequence). The CDR3 spans 13 residues. The V gene lost 2 bases and the J gene lost 7 bases, with 15 bases spanning the gap. CDR3 residues: CAWSRQEAGEQYV. The CDR3 DNA reads as TGTGCCTGGAGTCGTCAGGAAGCGGGTGAGCAGTACGTC.

The chain links TRBV19 to TRBJ1-1; no clear D gene. Germline V CDR1 and CDR2: LNHDA, SQIVND (reference sequence). Trimming took 0 bases from V and 1 from J, leaving 9 bases between them. The length of the CDR3 is 15 residues. CDR3 DNA sequence: TGTGCCAGTAGTATAGATCACAATTGGAACACTGAAGCTTTCTTT. It is translated as CASSIDHNWNTEAFF.

In this sample, this clone turned up a few times. The chain carries TRBV5-6 and TRBJ1-6; 8 nucleotides align to TRBD1. Germline V gene lookup returns CDR1 SGHDT and CDR2 YYEEEE. CDR3 length: 14 amino acids. V gave up 4 bases and J gave up 5 bases; unmatched junction bases: 2. The CDR3, as DNA: TGTGCCAGCAGCGTACAGGGGGATAATTCACCCCTCCACTTT. This gives the protein CASSVQGDNSPLHF.

This chain uses TRBV18 with TRBJ2-7; 8 bases fit TRBD1. The junction had 9 bases not matched to a gene; V was cut back by 4 bases and J by 1 base. CDR1 and CDR2 from the germline V gene are KGHSH and LQKENI. The CDR3 extends over 16 amino acids. The CDR3: CASSLRGTGGSYEQYF. The CDR3 DNA follows: TGTGCCAGCTCACTAAGGGGGACAGGAGGTTCCTACGAGCAGTACTTC.

This chain links TRBV11-2 with TRBJ1-2; the D is unclear. The CDR3 sequence is 15 residues long. The V gene lost 5 bases and the J gene lost 3 bases, with 16 bases spanning the gap. CDR1 and CDR2 from the germline V gene are SGHAT and FQNNGV. The DNA of the CDR3 is TGTGCCAGCAGCCCGCGGGAGGGCGCTCACTATGGCTACACCTTC. Residues: CASSPREGAHYGYTF.

V usage is TRBV28 and J usage is TRBJ1-2; weak D call: TRBD1 (5 bases). Trimming took off 8 bases at V and 7 bases at J, with 20 bases between the two ends. The CDR3 runs to 14 residues. Germline V gives CDR1 MDHEN, CDR2 SYDVKM. DNA for the CDR3: TGTGCCAGCGGTCCCCGCGGGGGGATGGGTGGCTACACCTTC. Translated, it gives CASGPRGGMGGYTF.

The chain combines TRBV27 with TRBJ1-2; a weak D match, TRBD1 (6 bases). CDR3 size: 15 residues. CDR1 is MNHEY and CDR2 is SMNVEV in the germline V gene (reference sequence). Trimming removed 0 bases from V and 6 bases from J, with 14 bases in between. CDR3 coding DNA: TGTGCCAGCAGTTTATCCACAACAGGGTTTGATGGCTACACCTTC. Translating it yields CASSLSTTGFDGYTF.

The rearrangement uses TRBV30 and TRBJ2-6; D perhaps matches TRBD1 (5 bases). Germline values: CDR1 GTSNPN, CDR2 SVGIG (reference sequence). The V end lost 2 bases, the J end lost 0 bases, and 11 bases lay between the germline ends. The CDR3 is made up of 16 amino acids. CDR3 in amino acids: CAWSKQGRSGANVLTF. CDR3 coding DNA: TGTGCCTGGAGTAAGCAGGGCCGCTCTGGGGCCAACGTCCTGACTTTC.

This clone was found once. The DNA of the CDR3 is TGTGCCACCAGTGACACCACCGCAGGGGTGAGAGAGACCCAGTACTTC. It yields the protein CATSDTTAGVRETQYF. This rearrangement joins TRBV24-1 to TRBJ2-5, with D tentatively TRBD1 (6 bases). The V end was cut by 4 bases, the J end by 4 bases, with 18 bases between. The length of the CDR3 is 16 residues. Germline assignment: CDR1 KGHDR and CDR2 SFDVKD.

J is TRBJ1-5 and V is TRBV19; 7 bases align to TRBD1. This CDR3 region has 15 residues. Per the germline V gene, CDR1 is LNHDA and CDR2 is SQIVND (reference sequence). J gave up 1 base and V 8 bases, and 8 bases lay outside the gene matches. The CDR3 reads CASQEGQQSNQPQHF. The CDR3, as DNA: TGTGCCAGTCAGGAGGGACAGCAAAGCAATCAGCCCCAGCATTTT.

V gene TRBV5-1 combines with J gene TRBJ1-2; no clear D gene. The CDR3 consists of 13 residues. Germline CDR1 reads SGHRS; CDR2 reads YFSETQ. V dropped 0 bases and J dropped 4 bases, with 7 bases sitting between them. CDR3 loop: CASSLERGYGYTF. CDR3 coding DNA: TGCGCCAGCAGCTTGGAACGCGGCTATGGCTACACCTTC.

J is TRBJ1-1 and V is TRBV25-1, with no clear D. Looked up from germline, CDR1 is MGHDK and CDR2 is SYGVNS. V was cut by 4 bases and J by 5 bases, with 17 bases left in between. This CDR3 spans 15 amino acids. CDR3 loop: CASSGLGPTGTEAFF. Written as DNA, the CDR3 is TGTGCCAGCAGTGGGTTAGGACCGACGGGGACTGAAGCTTTCTTT.

Only one count was recorded for this clone. The chain links TRBV5-6 to TRBJ1-2, with 8 bases fitting TRBD1. Germline lookup yields CDR1 SGHDT and CDR2 YYEEEE. The CDR3 length is 14 residues. V gave up 4 bases and J gave up 6 bases; unmatched junction bases: 8. The CDR3 nucleotides are TGTGCCAGCAGCCACCCCGGGACAGGCGATGGCTACACCTTC. It translates to CASSHPGTGDGYTF.

The V gene is TRBV11-3, the J gene TRBJ1-3; D may be TRBD1 (5 bases). CDR1 SGHNT and CDR2 YENEEA come from the germline V gene. This CDR3 spans 14 amino acids. V was shortened by 3 bases and J by 1 base, with 7 bases between the two germline ends. The CDR3 reads CASSFGTSGNTIYF. CDR3 nucleotide sequence: TGTGCCAGCAGCTTCGGGACTTCTGGAAACACCATATATTTT.

The chain recombines TRBV9 with TRBJ1-5; D not certain. The CDR3 length is 15 residues. Germline loops: CDR1 SGDLS, CDR2 YYNGEE. V was clipped by 3 bases and J by 4 bases, with 14 bases between them. The CDR3: CASSATGFPNQPQHF. CDR3 coding DNA: TGTGCCAGCAGCGCCACGGGATTCCCTAATCAGCCCCAGCATTTT.

In nucleotides, the CDR3 is TGTGCCAGCAGCTTCCCTTTAGAGACCCAGTACTTC. Translated, it gives CASSFPLETQYF. V gene TRBV11-2 combines with J gene TRBJ2-5, with D unresolved. V was shortened by 3 bases and J by 4 bases, with 6 bases between the two germline ends. Germline lookup yields CDR1 SGHAT and CDR2 FQNNGV. CDR3 size: 12 residues. Filled out from reference TRBV11-2 and TRBJ2-5, the complete variable domain reads EAGVAQSPRYKIIEKRQSVAFWCNPISGHATLYWYQQILGQGPKLLIQFQNNGVVDDSQLPKDRFSAERLKGVDSTLKIQPAKLEDSAVYLCASSFPLETQYFGPGTRLLVL.

This chain connects TRBV5-5 to TRBJ1-5; no firm D call. The CDR3 is 15 residues long. CDR1 is SGHKS and CDR2 is YYEKEE in the germline V gene (reference sequence). Trimming took off 0 bases at V and 3 bases at J, with 10 bases between the two ends. The CDR3 DNA follows: TGTGCCAGCAGCTTGGACAGTCTCTCCAATCAGCCCCAGCATTTT. Translating it yields CASSLDSLSNQPQHF. Full variable domain (missing parts from reference TRBV5-5 and TRBJ1-5): DAGVTQSPTHLIKTRGQQVTLRCSPISGHKSVSWYQQVLGQGPQFIFQYYEKEERGRGNFPDRFSARQFPNYSSELNVNALLLGDSALYLCASSLDSLSNQPQHFGDGTRLSIL.